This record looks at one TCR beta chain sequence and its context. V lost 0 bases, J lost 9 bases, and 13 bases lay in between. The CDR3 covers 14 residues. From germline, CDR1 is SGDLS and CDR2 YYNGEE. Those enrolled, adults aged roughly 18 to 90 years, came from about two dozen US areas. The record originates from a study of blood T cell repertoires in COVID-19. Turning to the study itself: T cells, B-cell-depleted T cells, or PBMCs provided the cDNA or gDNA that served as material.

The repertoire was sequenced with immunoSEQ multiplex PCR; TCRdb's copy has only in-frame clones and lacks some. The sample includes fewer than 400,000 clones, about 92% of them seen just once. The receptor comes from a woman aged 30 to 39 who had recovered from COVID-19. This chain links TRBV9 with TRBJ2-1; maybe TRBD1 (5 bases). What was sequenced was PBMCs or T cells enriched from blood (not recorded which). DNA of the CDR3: TGTGCCAGCAGCGTAGACCCCGGGCAGGGTGAGCAGTTCTTC. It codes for CASSVDPGQGEQFF.